Below, 28 T cell receptor beta chains from the same sample are listed, as sequenced in a study of blood T cell repertoires in COVID-19. Measured with immunoSEQ multiplex PCR; TCRdb has only the in-frame clones, and not every one. The data show more than 25,000 clones, with 85% to 90% seen just once and approximately 3% held by the top ten. Sequencing used peripheral blood. The source of these receptors is a human donor in a cohort sampled during active COVID-19.

The chain recombines TRBV29-1 with TRBJ2-2; no clear D gene. The CDR3 runs 14 residues. Deletions cut 5 bases from V and 2 bases from J, with 12 bases between. Germline CDR1 SQVTM, CDR2 ANQGSEA. CDR3 residues: CSVRPGGNTGELFF. CDR3 bases: TGCAGCGTTCGCCCTGGCGGTAACACCGGGGAGCTGTTTTTT.

The chain joins TRBV18 to TRBJ2-7; 11 bases are shared with TRBD2. Germline-derived CDR1 and CDR2 are KGHSH and LQKENI. The CDR3 loop spans 16 amino acids. V lost 5 bases and J lost 4; bases outside the gene matches: 10. The CDR3 nucleotides read TGTGCCAGCTCATCTACAGGGACTAGCGGAGCTTACGAGCAGTACTTC. It specifies CASSSTGTSGAYEQYF. Combining the CDR3 with reference TRBV18 and TRBJ2-7 gives the whole variable domain NAGVMQNPRHLVRRRGQEARLRCSPMKGHSHVYWYRQLPEEGLKFMVYLQKENIIDESGMPKERFSAEFPKEGPSILRIQQVVRGDSAAYFCASSSTGTSGAYEQYFGPGTRLTVT.

The chain employs TRBV24-1 and TRBJ2-1; TRBD2 matches at 7 bases. Germline V gene sequence: CDR1 KGHDR, CDR2 SFDVKD. There are 16 residues in the CDR3. The V segment lost 0 bases and the J segment 6 bases; nucleotides outside the gene matches: 7. CDR3 bases: TGTGCCACCAGTGATTTGGGAGCGGGAATCGGCAATGAGCAGTTCTTC. Amino acid sequence: CATSDLGAGIGNEQFF.

The rearrangement joins TRBV3-1 (or the pseudogene TRBV3-2) to TRBJ2-3; 13 positions match TRBD2. Germline CDR1 and CDR2: LGHDT and YNNKEL (reference sequence). Losses at the gene ends were 0 bases for V and 1 base for J; bases not matched to a gene: 1. The length of the CDR3 is 17 residues. The CDR3 loop reads CASSQETSGRGTDTQYF. The DNA of the CDR3 is TGTGCCAGCAGCCAAGAAACTAGCGGGAGGGGCACAGATACGCAGTATTTT.

This chain uses TRBV12-3 or TRBV12-4 with TRBJ1-2; no firm D call. With 3 bases removed from V and 7 bases from J, the gap between germline ends came to 12 bases. CDR3 length: 13 residues. CDR3 protein: CASSFDLGSGYTF. CDR3 nucleotide sequence: TGTGCCAGCAGTTTTGATTTGGGGAGTGGCTACACCTTC.

This clone came up once. The rearrangement joins TRBV7-2 to TRBJ2-5; D perhaps matches TRBD2 (6 bases). Germline-derived CDR1 and CDR2 are SGHTA and FQGNSA. Trimming stripped 5 bases from V and 4 bases from J, with 17 bases between. This CDR3 spans 15 amino acids. CDR3 in amino acids: CASSGQWGGGETQYF. The CDR3 nucleotides are TGTGCCAGCAGCGGACAATGGGGAGGTGGAGAGACCCAGTACTTC.

The chain couples TRBV19 to TRBJ2-2; TRBD2 aligns across 10 bases. The CDR3 consists of 15 residues. Unmatched junction bases numbered 9, after V lost 7 bases and J lost 7 bases. The V gene's germline CDR1 is LNHDA and CDR2 SQIVND (reference sequence). The CDR3 DNA reads TGTGCCAGTACCTCGTCTAGCGGGAGTCACGGGGAGCTGTTTTTT. This encodes CASTSSSGSHGELFF.

The rearrangement uses TRBV6-1 and TRBJ2-7; TRBD1 matches at 7 bases. This CDR3 has 15 residues. Germline values: CDR1 MNHNS, CDR2 SASEGT. V trimming: 3 bases; J trimming: 3 bases; junction bases outside the gene matches: 8. Here the CDR3 reads CASSEGQPSYYEQYF. CDR3 DNA sequence: TGTGCCAGCAGTGAGGGACAGCCCAGCTACTACGAGCAGTACTTC.

The J gene is TRBJ1-4, the V gene TRBV7-9; D is ambiguous. V was pared by 2 bases and J by 0 bases, with 10 bases between. CDR3 length equals 16 residues. Looked up from germline, CDR1 is SEHNR and CDR2 is FQNEAQ (reference sequence). Here the CDR3 DNA reads TGTGCCAGCAGCTTAAATCGTCGTTCAACTAATGAAAAACTGTTTTTT. It codes for CASSLNRRSTNEKLFF.

The chain links TRBV29-1 to TRBJ2-7; D perhaps matches TRBD2 (6 bases). Germline CDR1 SQVTM, CDR2 ANQGSEA. V gave up 4 bases and J gave up 6 bases, with 25 bases separating them. CDR3 length: 16 residues. In DNA, the CDR3 is TGCAGCGTTGGGTACTCGGCAGGGAGGAATCTCGGCGAGCAGTACTTC. It translates to CSVGYSAGRNLGEQYF.

The chain joins TRBV11-3 to TRBJ2-7; D remains ambiguous. Trimming pared 5 bases from V and 4 bases from J, leaving 3 bases between. This CDR3 region has 10 residues. CDR1 is SGHNT and CDR2 is YENEEA in the germline V gene. CDR3 in amino acids: CASSLYEQYF. In DNA form, the CDR3 reads TGTGCCAGCAGCCTATACGAGCAGTACTTC.

The rearrangement uses TRBV18 and TRBJ1-2, with 7 bases fitting TRBD1. Germline CDR1 and CDR2: KGHSH and LQKENI. Germline trimming cut 5 bases from V and 8 bases from J; bases unmatched to any gene: 11. CDR3 length equals 14 residues. The CDR3 reads CASSFGTAEGGYTF. In nucleotides, the CDR3 is TGTGCCAGCTCATTCGGGACAGCGGAAGGCGGCTACACCTTC.

V usage is TRBV6-5 and J usage is TRBJ2-7, with 7 bases identical to TRBD2. There are 16 residues in the CDR3. The V and J ends lost 0 bases and 0 bases, in that order; junction bases with no gene match: 5. The germline gives CDR1 MNHEY, CDR2 SVGAGI. The CDR3 reads CASSYSTSAISYEQYF. CDR3 in DNA: TGTGCCAGCAGTTACTCCACTAGCGCCATCTCCTACGAGCAGTACTTC.

This chain joins TRBV11-1 and TRBJ2-1; D is perhaps TRBD1 (6 bases). The germline CDR1 and CDR2 sequences are SGHAT and FQDESV (reference sequence). Deletions cut 1 base from V and 6 bases from J, with 13 bases between. CDR3 size: 15 residues. This CDR3 reads CASSLVGAVRNEQFF. The CDR3 DNA follows: TGTGCCAGCAGCTTAGTGGGGGCCGTGCGCAATGAGCAGTTCTTC.

This chain joins TRBV4-1 and TRBJ1-1, with D unresolved. The V and J ends lost 0 bases and 1 base respectively, with 9 bases between them. Germline V lookup: CDR1 MGHRA, CDR2 YSYEKL. The CDR3 spans 15 residues. The CDR3 sequence is CASSQDSEPNTEAFF. The CDR3 coding sequence is TGCGCCAGCAGCCAAGATAGCGAGCCGAACACTGAAGCTTTCTTT.

This chain connects TRBV10-3 to TRBJ1-5, with D maybe TRBD1 (6 bases). The CDR3 runs 17 residues. The germline V and J ends were trimmed by 1 base and 0 bases, with 13 bases remaining between them. In germline, CDR1 is ENHRY, CDR2 SYGVKD. CDR3 DNA: TGTGCCATCAGTGAGTTGGGGGCCGCCTATAGCAATCAGCCCCAGCATTTT. Translated, it gives CAISELGAAYSNQPQHF.

V gene TRBV10-3 combines with J gene TRBJ1-1; TRBD1 aligns across 10 bases. Trimming took 0 bases from V and 5 from J; bases not matched to a gene: 9. Germline V lookup: CDR1 ENHRY, CDR2 SYGVKD. This CDR3 region has 17 residues. In DNA form, the CDR3 reads TGTGCCATCAGTGAGTCGAGACAGGGGGCGGTAGGAACTGAAGCTTTCTTT. Its translation is CAISESRQGAVGTEAFF.

The V gene is TRBV6-5, the J gene TRBJ2-5; TRBD2 agrees at 13 bases. The germline gives CDR1 MNHEY, CDR2 SVGAGI. V trimming: 5 bases; J trimming: 5 bases; junction bases outside the gene matches: 5. This CDR3 has 15 amino acids. The CDR3 reads CASSRTSGSWETQYF. CDR3 sequence (DNA): TGTGCCAGCAGTCGGACTAGCGGGAGTTGGGAGACCCAGTACTTC.

A single count supports this clone. The chain links TRBV3-1 (or the pseudogene TRBV3-2) to TRBJ1-3; no firm D call. The CDR3 consists of 14 residues. Germline CDR1 is LGHDT and CDR2 is YNNKEL (reference sequence). V lost 1 base, J lost 7 bases, and 11 bases lay in between. DNA for the CDR3: TGTGCCAGCAGCCAAGTATCGTCGGGTAACACCATATATTTT. As protein: CASSQVSSGNTIYF.

This clone was seen only a few times. The chain uses TRBV5-6 and TRBJ2-7; 8 bases are a match to TRBD1. With V trimmed by 5 bases and J by 5 bases, 9 bases remained unmatched. CDR1 is SGHDT and CDR2 is YYEEEE in the germline V gene. The CDR3 is made up of 14 amino acids. As DNA, the CDR3 is TGTGCCAGCAGGTCGACAGGGGAATACGACGAGCAGTACTTC. Amino acid sequence: CASRSTGEYDEQYF.

Here the CDR3 reads CASSLITVGPGNTIYF. CDR3 coding DNA: TGTGCCAGCAGTTTAATTACAGTCGGTCCTGGAAACACCATATATTTT. The V call is TRBV28, the J call TRBJ1-3; D gene ambiguous. CDR1 is MDHEN and CDR2 is SYDVKM in the germline V gene. The CDR3 has 16 residues. With 2 bases removed from V and 2 bases from J, the gap between germline ends came to 13 bases.

The CDR3 sequence is CASSYEAPSYNSPLHF. CDR3 bases: TGTGCCAGCAGTTACGAGGCCCCCTCCTATAATTCACCCCTCCACTTT. The chain uses TRBV6-5 and TRBJ1-6; D unresolved. Germline-derived CDR1 and CDR2 are MNHEY and SVGAGI. The CDR3 runs 16 residues. V lost 2 bases, J lost 0 bases, and 8 bases lay in between.

CDR3 in DNA: TGTGCCAGCAGCAGACTAGCGGAGTACAATGAGCAGTTCTTC. Protein product: CASSRLAEYNEQFF. The chain has TRBV7-9 and TRBJ2-1, with TRBD2 matching 9 bases. The CDR3 spans 14 residues. Trimming took 5 bases from V and 4 from J; bases not matched to a gene: 3. Germline V CDR1 and CDR2: SEHNR, FQNEAQ (reference sequence).

The J gene is TRBJ2-5, the V gene TRBV3-1 (or the pseudogene TRBV3-2), with TRBD2 as a possible D gene (5 bases). V gave up 4 bases and J gave up 5 bases, with 17 bases separating them. The CDR3 is 15 residues long. Germline V lookup: CDR1 LGHDT, CDR2 YNNKEL (reference sequence). The CDR3: CASSPSAGKGETQYF. As DNA, the CDR3 is TGTGCCAGCAGCCCCTCCGCCGGGAAAGGGGAGACCCAGTACTTC.

This chain connects TRBV7-2 to TRBJ1-5; 9 nucleotides align to TRBD1. The V segment lost 2 bases and the J segment 6 bases; nucleotides outside the gene matches: 8. Germline CDR1 SGHTA, CDR2 FQGNSA. This CDR3 comprises 16 residues. CDR3 amino acids: CASSLLVQGASQPQHF. The CDR3 region has the DNA TGTGCCAGCAGCTTATTAGTACAGGGGGCGAGTCAGCCCCAGCATTTT.

This chain links TRBV5-5 with TRBJ2-7; TRBD2 matches 10 bases. The CDR3 spans 12 residues. V was pared by 0 bases and J by 11 bases, with 2 bases of the junction left unmatched. CDR1 is SGHKS, CDR2 YYEKEE, per germline (reference sequence). This CDR3 is CASSLGLAGEYF. Here the CDR3 DNA reads TGTGCCAGCAGCTTGGGGCTAGCGGGGGAGTACTTC.

The chain links TRBV28 to TRBJ1-2, with D tentatively TRBD1 (6 bases). Between the trimmed V and J ends, which lost 5 bases and 4 bases, there was a span of 17 bases. The V gene's germline CDR1 is MDHEN and CDR2 SYDVKM. CDR3 length: 15 amino acids. The CDR3 region is CASSESTQGTYGYTF. For the CDR3, the DNA is TGTGCCAGCAGTGAATCCACCCAGGGGACCTATGGCTACACCTTC.

The chain uses TRBV3-1 (or the pseudogene TRBV3-2) and TRBJ2-1, with 9 bases that match TRBD1. The CDR3 covers 17 residues. V was pared by 0 bases and J by 9 bases, with 12 bases of the junction left unmatched. Germline values: CDR1 LGHDT, CDR2 YNNKEL (reference sequence). The CDR3 DNA reads as TGTGCCAGCAGCCAAGAGGGGGGACAGGGACTTTTGGGTGAGCAGTTCTTC. It specifies CASSQEGGQGLLGEQFF.